A single sample gave rise to the 17 T cell receptor beta chains below, sequenced in a study of cytomegalovirus exposure and HLA in healthy donors. In the PCR, 60 Vbeta and 13 Jbeta primers were used. TCRdb keeps only in-frame clones here, not all; method: immunoSEQ multiplex PCR. In the table there are some 200,000 clones, roughly 87% of which are singletons. The sample comprised PBMCs. These receptors were taken from a girl younger than two in good health and CMV-seronegative.

CDR3 nucleotide sequence: TGTGCCAGCAGCTCGTACACCACCTACGAGCAGTACTTC. Protein: CASSSYTTYEQYF. The chain uses TRBV7-2 and TRBJ2-7; D call uncertain. The V end was cut by 4 bases, the J end by 2 bases, with 9 bases between. The CDR3 is 13 amino acids. Germline loops: CDR1 SGHTA, CDR2 FQGNSA.

V gene TRBV29-1 combines with J gene TRBJ1-4; tentative D call: TRBD1 (6 bases). The CDR3 totals 13 residues. Between the trimmed V and J ends, which lost 7 bases and 8 bases, there was a span of 17 bases. Germline V gene data show CDR1 as SQVTM and CDR2 as ANQGSEA. CDR3 protein: CSGLTRGKEKLFF. The DNA of the CDR3 is TGCAGCGGCCTTACCAGGGGAAAAGAAAAACTGTTTTTT.

The chain couples TRBV19 to TRBJ2-7; D is uncertain. This CDR3 has 13 amino acids. V lost 5 bases to trimming and J lost 4 bases, with 12 bases between them. The germline gives CDR1 LNHDA, CDR2 SQIVND (reference sequence). CDR3 DNA sequence: TGTGCCAGTAGTCCCGCCACGGGTTACGAGCAGTACTTC. Translated, it gives CASSPATGYEQYF.

V usage is TRBV5-5 and J usage is TRBJ2-4; possibly TRBD1 for D (5 bases). CDR1 is SGHKS, CDR2 YYEKEE, per germline (reference sequence). The CDR3 runs 16 residues. The V end was cut by 0 bases, the J end by 0 bases, with 10 bases between. CDR3 sequence reads: CASSLEPGLAKNIQYF. Written as DNA, the CDR3 is TGTGCCAGCAGCTTGGAGCCAGGGCTAGCCAAAAACATTCAGTACTTC.

The V and J genes are TRBV7-3 and TRBJ2-7; a possible D gene is TRBD1 (5 bases). V was clipped by 2 bases and J by 1 base, with 9 bases between them. Germline V gives CDR1 SGHTA, CDR2 FQGTGA. The CDR3 is 14 amino acids. The CDR3, as DNA: TGTGCCAGCAGCTTAGCAGGGTCATCCTACGAGCAGTACTTC. It yields the protein CASSLAGSSYEQYF.

The V gene is TRBV5-1, the J gene TRBJ1-2, with a possible D match to TRBD1 (6 bases). Trimming took off 4 bases at V and 2 bases at J, with 9 bases between the two ends. The germline V gene encodes CDR1 SGHRS and CDR2 YFSETQ. CDR3 length: 13 residues. CDR3 in amino acids: CASSLGGNYGYTF. The CDR3 DNA follows: TGCGCCAGCAGCCTGGGGGGCAACTATGGCTACACCTTC.

This chain links TRBV15 with TRBJ2-1; 11 nucleotides align to TRBD2. Germline lookup yields CDR1 LNHNV and CDR2 YYDKDF (reference sequence). V was clipped by 0 bases and J by 10 bases; unmatched bases: 8. The length of the CDR3 is 16 residues. In DNA, the CDR3 is TGTGCCACCAGCAGAGATGGGCTAGCGGGGGGACGGGAGCAGTTCTTC. It translates to CATSRDGLAGGREQFF. The full variable domain, its missing parts supplied by reference TRBV15 and TRBJ2-1, is DAMVIQNPRYQVTQFGKPVTLSCSQTLNHNVMYWYQQKSSQAPKLLFHYYDKDFNNEADTPDNFQSRRPNTSFCFLDIRSPGLGDTAMYLCATSRDGLAGGREQFFGPGTRLTVL.

This chain links TRBV6-1 with TRBJ2-1; TRBD2 aligns across 12 bases. V lost 6 bases and J lost 7; bases outside the gene matches: 7. This CDR3 contains 15 residues. The germline CDR1 and CDR2 sequences are MNHNS and SASEGT. Here the CDR3 reads CASSLAGGPENEQFF. In DNA form, the CDR3 reads TGTGCCAGCAGCCTAGCGGGAGGGCCTGAAAATGAGCAGTTCTTC.

The chain has TRBV5-8 and TRBJ1-1; TRBD1 is a possible D gene (5 bases). V lost 4 bases and J lost 6, with 25 bases in between. The CDR3 consists of 17 residues. Germline-derived CDR1 and CDR2 are SGHTS and YDEGEE. CDR3 in amino acids: CASSLHDRRGELPEAFF. In DNA form, the CDR3 reads TGTGCCAGCAGCCTCCACGACAGACGCGGCGAGCTCCCTGAAGCTTTCTTT.

This sequence joins TRBV5-4 and TRBJ1-6, with TRBD1 as a possible D gene (6 bases). The length of the CDR3 is 18 residues. Germline CDR1 is SGHNT and CDR2 is YYREEE (reference sequence). V gave up 0 bases and J gave up 0 bases, with 13 bases separating them. The CDR3 loop reads CASSLEVTGRSYNSPLHF. The CDR3, as DNA: TGTGCCAGCAGCTTGGAGGTGACAGGTCGCTCCTATAATTCACCCCTCCACTTT.

The chain employs TRBV7-9 and TRBJ1-5; D not resolved. The CDR3 has 16 residues. Trimming removed 7 bases at V and 4 bases at J, with 20 bases between. Germline V gene lookup returns CDR1 SEHNR and CDR2 FQNEAQ (reference sequence). For the CDR3, the DNA is TGTGCCAGCACCTCCCACACCCCAATCAGGAATCAGCCCCAGCATTTT. It encodes CASTSHTPIRNQPQHF.

The gene calls are TRBV7-2 and TRBJ2-7; 9 bases fit TRBD1. The ends lost 1 base at V and 2 bases at J; junction bases unmatched: 3. The CDR3 is 15 amino acids. The germline V gene encodes CDR1 SGHTA and CDR2 FQGNSA. CDR3 nucleotides: TGTGCCAGCAGCTTAGTAAGGACAGGGGCCTACGAGCAGTACTTC. It translates to CASSLVRTGAYEQYF. Supplemented by reference TRBV7-2 and TRBJ2-7, the full variable domain reads GAGVSQSPSNKVTEKGKDVELRCDPISGHTALYWYRQSLGQGLEFLIYFQGNSAPDKSGLPSDRFSAERTGGSVSTLTIQRTQQEDSAVYLCASSLVRTGAYEQYFGPGTRLTVT.

The rearrangement joins TRBV7-3 to TRBJ2-3; no reliable D call. CDR1 and CDR2 from the germline V gene are SGHTA and FQGTGA. Trimming cost V 2 bases and J 2 bases, with 8 bases left between them. The CDR3 runs 14 residues. The CDR3 DNA follows: TGTGCCAGCAGCTTACGTGCTACCACAGATACGCAGTATTTT. It translates to CASSLRATTDTQYF.

J is TRBJ2-7 and V is TRBV4-1, with 9 bases identical to TRBD1. The CDR3 loop spans 17 amino acids. The germline gives CDR1 MGHRA, CDR2 YSYEKL. Trimming removed 3 bases from V and 3 bases from J; junction bases left unmatched: 12. The CDR3 nucleotides are TGCGCCAGCAGCCAGATTCCGACAGGGGGGGGACTCTACGAGCAGTACTTC. This gives the protein CASSQIPTGGGLYEQYF.

This clone was detected once. The chain links TRBV7-9 to TRBJ2-7; 13 bases are a match to TRBD2. Trimming removed 3 bases from V and 3 bases from J; junction bases left unmatched: 8. Germline V gene data show CDR1 as SEHNR and CDR2 as FQNEAQ (reference sequence). The CDR3 consists of 17 residues. CDR3 bases: TGTGCCAGCAGCTTTACTAGCGGGAGGGCCCATAACTACGAGCAGTACTTC. Translated, it gives CASSFTSGRAHNYEQYF.

This rearrangement joins TRBV27 to TRBJ2-7; D is possibly TRBD1 (5 bases). V lost 3 bases and J lost 3, with 9 bases in between. CDR3 size: 13 residues. The germline V gene has CDR1 MNHEY and CDR2 SMNVEV (reference sequence). This chain's CDR3 is CASSLGLRYEQYF. The CDR3 DNA sequence: TGTGCCAGCAGTTTGGGGCTACGCTACGAGCAGTACTTC.

The chain recombines TRBV15 with TRBJ2-7, with D possibly matching TRBD2 (5 bases). The CDR3 contains 13 residues. The V and J ends lost 3 bases and 3 bases respectively, with 9 bases between them. Germline V gene sequence: CDR1 LNHNV, CDR2 YYDKDF (reference sequence). The CDR3, as DNA: TGTGCCACCAGCAGTGAGAGCGGCTACGAGCAGTACTTC. Encoded protein: CATSSESGYEQYF.